The subject of this entry is one TCR beta chain. The source of the sample is a study of blood T cell repertoires in COVID-19. In the authors' methods: The authors estimated nucleated cell counts from reference gene primer amplification. Profiled with immunoSEQ multiplex PCR; TCRdb holds only in-frame clones, not every one. That table supplies the V and J calls and clone size; D and trimming were determined from the DNA. The sample comprises roughly 240,000 clones, roughly nine tenths of which are singletons, and 3.6% rests with the top ten. The CDR3 contains 14 residues. Germline V lookup: CDR1 SGHNT, CDR2 YYREEE (reference sequence). The junction had 8 bases not matched to a gene; V was cut back by 6 bases and J by 5 bases.

The TCR was taken from a man between 18 and 29 years old with active or convalescent COVID-19. The sequenced sample was peripheral blood. J is TRBJ2-5 and V is TRBV5-4; 9 bases fit TRBD2. Here the CDR3 reads CASTRGGGAETQYF. The CDR3 DNA follows: TGTGCCAGCACCCGCGGCGGGGGGGCGGAGACCCAGTACTTC.